The clone carrying this T cell receptor (beta chain) was counted a few times. Its antigen is not identified. This CDR3 has 14 amino acids. V was shortened by 1 base and J by 2 bases, with 9 bases between the two germline ends. Per the germline V gene, CDR1 is SGHVS and CDR2 is FNYEAQ. This entry belongs to a study of T cell repertoires in cytomegalovirus infection. Broader study findings: Summed frequency of shared TCR beta families picked out CMV carriers who also had the relevant HLA.

Via MiXCR, TCRdb re-called the reads, giving one row per CDR3 protein. The table lists about 770,000 distinct CDR3 sequences, 25% to 35% of them singletons, with around 12% in the top ten. The rearrangement uses TRBV7-6 and TRBJ2-7, with D uncertain. The TCR was taken from a human donor in good health (CMV status not recorded). Some clones in this sample may be carry-over from other donors' samples. This specimen was cultured CD8+ T cells from PBMCs, taken from culture after CMV antigen stimulation. The CDR3 is CASSLEGSTYEQYF. DNA of the CDR3: TGTGCCAGCAGCTTAGAGGGCAGTACCTACGAGCAGTACTTC.